A selection of T cell receptor beta chains follows, all from one sample in a study of shared clonotypes between healthy human individuals. Repertoires were generated with immunoSEQ multiplex PCR, while TCRdb's copy carries only in-frame clones and drops some. This table holds 180,000 or so clones, approximately 92% found once. Sequencing input: naive CD4+ T cells sorted from blood. Receptors were obtained from a woman in her twenties or thirties in good health. Both conserved end residues are part of each CDR3. D genes are given only for firm matches. Where a row states a size, it is once, few, many or the class of an expanded clone; other rows omit it.

TRBV9,TRBJ1-2,few,.,TGTGCCAGCAGCGTGGACCCGAACTATGGCTACACCTTC,CASSVDPNYGYTF
TRBV10-3,TRBJ2-3,.,TRBD2,TGTGCCATCAGCCCGGGACTAGCGGGAGATACGCAGTATTTT,CAISPGLAGDTQYF
TRBV28,TRBJ2-7,few,TRBD1,TGTGCCAGCAGTCCGGGACAGGGGGCAGGGTACTTC,CASSPGQGAGYF
TRBV7-3,TRBJ2-7,.,TRBD2,TGTGCCAGCAGCTCTTTAGCGGGGGGCGATTTTTACGAGCAGTACTTC,CASSSLAGGDFYEQYF
TRBV7-4,TRBJ2-2,.,TRBD1,TGTGCCAGCAGCACAGGGACAGGGAACACCGGGGAGCTGTTTTTT,CASSTGTGNTGELFF
TRBV14,TRBJ2-5,.,.,TGTGCCAGCAGCCAAGTTAGTCTGACACAGACCCAGTACTTC,CASSQVSLTQTQYF
TRBV4-1,TRBJ1-5,.,.,TGCGCCAGCAGCCAAGAAGGTGGGGGACGGCCCCAGCATTTT,CASSQEGGGRPQHF
TRBV6-6,TRBJ2-7,.,.,TGTGCCAGCAGTCCCCTGGGATTGCGGGAGCAGTACTTC,CASSPLGLREQYF
TRBV13,TRBJ2-7,.,.,TGTGCCAGCAGCCGTCAGGGGACTGGGTACGAGCAGTACTTC,CASSRQGTGYEQYF
TRBV2,TRBJ2-7,.,TRBD2,TGTGCCAGCATAAGTGGGGCTAGCGGGTATTCCTACGAGCAGTACTTC,CASISGASGYSYEQYF
TRBV2,TRBJ2-7,.,.,TGTGCCAGCAGTGTTAGGTCTACAGAGGAGTACTTC,CASSVRSTEEYF
TRBV6-1,TRBJ2-7,.,.,TGTGCCAGCACCGCTATGGGACCCGAGCAGTACTTC,CASTAMGPEQYF
TRBV5-4,TRBJ2-1,.,TRBD2,TGTGCCAGCAGCCCCGGGACTAGCGGGACCTACAATGAGCAGTTCTTC,CASSPGTSGTYNEQFF
TRBV5-1,TRBJ2-3,once,TRBD2,TGCGCCAGCAGCTTGGAAATAGCGGGGGATACGCAGTATTTT,CASSLEIAGDTQYF
TRBV4-2,TRBJ2-7,few,TRBD1,TGTGCCAGCAGCCAGGCAACCCGGGACAGGTACTACGAGCAGTACTTC,CASSQATRDRYYEQYF
TRBV19,TRBJ1-5,.,.,TGTGCCAGTAGTATAGCTTCCGGTTATAGCAATCAGCCCCAGCATTTT,CASSIASGYSNQPQHF
TRBV28,TRBJ1-5,.,TRBD1,TGTGCCAGCAGACCTGGGACAGCGAATCAGCCCCAGCATTTT,CASRPGTANQPQHF